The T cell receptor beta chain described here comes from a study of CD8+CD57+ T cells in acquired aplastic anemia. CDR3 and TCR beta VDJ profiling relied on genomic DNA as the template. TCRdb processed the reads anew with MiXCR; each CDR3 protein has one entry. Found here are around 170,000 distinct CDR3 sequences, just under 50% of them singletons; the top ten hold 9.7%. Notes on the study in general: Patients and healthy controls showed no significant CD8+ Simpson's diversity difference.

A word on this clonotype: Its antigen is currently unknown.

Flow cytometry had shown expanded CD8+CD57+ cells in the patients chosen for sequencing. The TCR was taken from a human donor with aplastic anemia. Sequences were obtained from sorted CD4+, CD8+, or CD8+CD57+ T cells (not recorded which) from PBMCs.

This chain's CDR3 is CASSLRRVTEAFF. CDR3 bases: TGTGCCAGCAGTTTACGCAGGGTTACTGAAGCTTTCTTT. The chain has TRBV28 and TRBJ1-1, with D possibly matching TRBD1 (5 bases). The germline V and J ends were trimmed by 2 bases and 5 bases, with 9 bases remaining between them. This CDR3 has 13 amino acids. CDR1 and CDR2 from the germline V gene are MDHEN and SYDVKM.